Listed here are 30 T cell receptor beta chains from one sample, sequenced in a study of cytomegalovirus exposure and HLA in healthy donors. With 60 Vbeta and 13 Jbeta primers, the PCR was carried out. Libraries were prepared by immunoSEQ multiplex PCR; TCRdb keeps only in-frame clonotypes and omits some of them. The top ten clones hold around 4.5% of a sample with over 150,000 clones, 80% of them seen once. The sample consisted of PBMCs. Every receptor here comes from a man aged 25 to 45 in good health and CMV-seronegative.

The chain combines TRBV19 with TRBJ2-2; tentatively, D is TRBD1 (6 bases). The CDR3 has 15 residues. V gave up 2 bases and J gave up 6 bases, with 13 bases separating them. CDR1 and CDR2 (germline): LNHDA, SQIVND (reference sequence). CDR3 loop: CASSIRGQLPGELFF. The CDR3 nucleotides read TGTGCCAGTAGTATAAGAGGACAGCTCCCCGGGGAGCTGTTTTTT.

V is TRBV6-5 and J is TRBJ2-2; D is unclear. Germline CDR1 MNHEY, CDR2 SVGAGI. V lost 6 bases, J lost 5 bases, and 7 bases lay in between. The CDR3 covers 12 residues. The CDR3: CASSLSTGELFF. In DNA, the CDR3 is TGTGCCAGCAGCCTCAGTACCGGGGAGCTGTTTTTT.

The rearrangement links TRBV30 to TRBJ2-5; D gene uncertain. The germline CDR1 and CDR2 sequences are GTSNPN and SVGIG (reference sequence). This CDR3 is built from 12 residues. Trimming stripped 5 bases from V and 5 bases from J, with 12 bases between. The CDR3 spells CAWESGGETQYF. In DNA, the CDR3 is TGTGCCTGGGAGTCGGGTGGGGAGACCCAGTACTTC.

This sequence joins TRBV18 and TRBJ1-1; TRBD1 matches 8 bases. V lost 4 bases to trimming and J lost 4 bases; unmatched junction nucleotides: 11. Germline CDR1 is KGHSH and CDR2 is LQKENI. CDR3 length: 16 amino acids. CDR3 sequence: CASSRVQGAVGTEAFF. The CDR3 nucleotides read TGTGCCAGCTCACGCGTCCAGGGGGCGGTTGGCACTGAAGCTTTCTTT.

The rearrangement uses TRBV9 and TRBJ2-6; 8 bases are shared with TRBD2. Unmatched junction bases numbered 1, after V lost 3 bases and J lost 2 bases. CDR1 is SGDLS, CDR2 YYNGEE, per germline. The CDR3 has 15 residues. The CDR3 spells CASSETSAGANVLTF. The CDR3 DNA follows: TGTGCCAGCAGCGAGACTAGCGCTGGGGCCAACGTCCTGACTTTC.

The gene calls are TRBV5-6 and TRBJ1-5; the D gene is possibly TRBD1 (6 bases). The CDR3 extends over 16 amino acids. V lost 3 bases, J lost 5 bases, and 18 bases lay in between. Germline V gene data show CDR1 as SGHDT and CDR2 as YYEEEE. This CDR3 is CASSSGGPRSDQPQHF. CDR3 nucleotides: TGTGCCAGCAGCTCGGGGGGCCCTCGGTCGGATCAGCCCCAGCATTTT.

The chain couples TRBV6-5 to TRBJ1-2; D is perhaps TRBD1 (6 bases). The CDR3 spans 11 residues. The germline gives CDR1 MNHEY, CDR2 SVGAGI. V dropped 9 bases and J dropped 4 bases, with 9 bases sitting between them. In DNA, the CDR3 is TGTGCCAGTTCCAGGGGCTATGGCTACACCTTC. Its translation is CASSRGYGYTF.

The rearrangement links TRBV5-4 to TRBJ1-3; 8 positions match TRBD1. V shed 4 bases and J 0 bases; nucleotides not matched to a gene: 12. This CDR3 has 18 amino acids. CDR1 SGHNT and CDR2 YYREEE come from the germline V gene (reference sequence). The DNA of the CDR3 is TGTGCCAGCAGCGTCGGACAGGGAACTATCTTCTCTGGAAACACCATATATTTT. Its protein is CASSVGQGTIFSGNTIYF.

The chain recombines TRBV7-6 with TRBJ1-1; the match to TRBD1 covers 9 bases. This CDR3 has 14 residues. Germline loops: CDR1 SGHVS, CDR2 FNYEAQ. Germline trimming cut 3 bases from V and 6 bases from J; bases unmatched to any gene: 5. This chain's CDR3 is CASSLNRGLAEAFF. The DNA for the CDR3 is TGTGCCAGCAGCTTGAACAGGGGGCTAGCTGAAGCTTTCTTT.

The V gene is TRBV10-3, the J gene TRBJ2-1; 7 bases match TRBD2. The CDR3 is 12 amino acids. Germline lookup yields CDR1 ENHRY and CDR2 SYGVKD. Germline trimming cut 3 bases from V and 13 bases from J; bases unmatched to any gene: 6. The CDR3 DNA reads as TGTGCCATCAGTGATGGGACTATCTCCCAGTTCTTC. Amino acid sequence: CAISDGTISQFF.

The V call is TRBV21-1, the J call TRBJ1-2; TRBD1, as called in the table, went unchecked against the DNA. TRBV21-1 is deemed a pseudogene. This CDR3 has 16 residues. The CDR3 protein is CASGTLGDREGRGYTF. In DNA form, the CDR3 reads TGTGCCAGCGGTACTTTAGGGGACAGGGAAGGTCGTGGCTACACCTTC.

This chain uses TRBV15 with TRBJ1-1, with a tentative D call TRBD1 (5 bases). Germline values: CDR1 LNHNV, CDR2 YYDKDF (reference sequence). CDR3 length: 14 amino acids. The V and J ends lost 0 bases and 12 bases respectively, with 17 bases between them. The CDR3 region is CATSRDLGIRGSFF. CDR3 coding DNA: TGTGCCACCAGCAGAGATCTCGGCATAAGGGGATCTTTCTTT.

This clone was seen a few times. The CDR3 DNA reads as TGTGCCAGCAGTTCCCAGAATGAGCAGTTCTTC. Its protein is CASSSQNEQFF. The V call is TRBV28, the J call TRBJ2-1, with unresolved D. V lost 4 bases, J lost 7 bases, and 5 bases lay in between. CDR3 length: 11 amino acids. Germline CDR1 is MDHEN and CDR2 is SYDVKM.

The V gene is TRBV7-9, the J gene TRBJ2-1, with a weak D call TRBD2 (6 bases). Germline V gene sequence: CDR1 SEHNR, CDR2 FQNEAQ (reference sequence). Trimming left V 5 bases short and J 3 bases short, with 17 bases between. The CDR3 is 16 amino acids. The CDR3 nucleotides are TGTGCCAGCAGCCGGAAGGAGGGAACCGTCTACAATGAGCAGTTCTTC. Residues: CASSRKEGTVYNEQFF.

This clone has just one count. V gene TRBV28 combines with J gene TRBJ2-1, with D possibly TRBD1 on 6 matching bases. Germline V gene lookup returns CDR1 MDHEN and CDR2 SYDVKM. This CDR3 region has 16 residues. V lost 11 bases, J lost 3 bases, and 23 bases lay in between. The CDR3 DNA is TGTGCCGGCTCGACTATACAGGGAATGGACTACAATGAGCAGTTCTTC. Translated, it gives CAGSTIQGMDYNEQFF.

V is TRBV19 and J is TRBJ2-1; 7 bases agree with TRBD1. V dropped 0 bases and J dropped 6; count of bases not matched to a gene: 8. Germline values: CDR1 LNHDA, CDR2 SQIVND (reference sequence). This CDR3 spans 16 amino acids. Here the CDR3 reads CASSIDLGTVLNEQFF. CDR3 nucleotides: TGTGCCAGTAGTATAGATCTTGGGACAGTCCTCAATGAGCAGTTCTTC.

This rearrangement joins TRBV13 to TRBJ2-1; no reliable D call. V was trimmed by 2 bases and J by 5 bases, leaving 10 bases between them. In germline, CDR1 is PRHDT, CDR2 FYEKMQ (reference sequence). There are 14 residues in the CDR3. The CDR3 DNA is TGTGCCAGCAGCTTATCATCTTCTAACAATGAGCAGTTCTTC. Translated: CASSLSSSNNEQFF.

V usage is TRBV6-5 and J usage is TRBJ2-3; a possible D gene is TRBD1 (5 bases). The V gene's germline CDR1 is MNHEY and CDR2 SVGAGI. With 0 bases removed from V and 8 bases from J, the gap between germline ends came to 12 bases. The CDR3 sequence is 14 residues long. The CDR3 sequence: CASSYSSTVGTQYF. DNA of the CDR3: TGTGCCAGCAGTTACTCCTCGACAGTCGGTACGCAGTATTTT.

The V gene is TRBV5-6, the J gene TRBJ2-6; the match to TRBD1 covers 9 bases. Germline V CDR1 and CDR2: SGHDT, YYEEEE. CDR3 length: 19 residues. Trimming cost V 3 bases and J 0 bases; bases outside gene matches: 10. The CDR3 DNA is TGTGCCAGCAGCTGGTGGACAGGGGCTTTGCCCTCTGGGGCCAACGTCCTGACTTTC. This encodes CASSWWTGALPSGANVLTF.

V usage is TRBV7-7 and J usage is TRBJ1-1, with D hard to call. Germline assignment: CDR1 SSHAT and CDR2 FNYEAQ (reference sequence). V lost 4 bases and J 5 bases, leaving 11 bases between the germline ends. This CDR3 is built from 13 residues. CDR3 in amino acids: CASSSEVRTEAFF. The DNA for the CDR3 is TGTGCCAGCAGCTCTGAGGTCCGGACTGAAGCTTTCTTT.

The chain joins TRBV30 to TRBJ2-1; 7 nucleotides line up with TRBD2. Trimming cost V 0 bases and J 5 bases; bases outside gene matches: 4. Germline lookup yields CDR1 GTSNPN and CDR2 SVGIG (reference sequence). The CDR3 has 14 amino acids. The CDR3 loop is CAWSVRLADNEQFF. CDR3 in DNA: TGTGCCTGGAGTGTACGCCTAGCGGACAATGAGCAGTTCTTC.

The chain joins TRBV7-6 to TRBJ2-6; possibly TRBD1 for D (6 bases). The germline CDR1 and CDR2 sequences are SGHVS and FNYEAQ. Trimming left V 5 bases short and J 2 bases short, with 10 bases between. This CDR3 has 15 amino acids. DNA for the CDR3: TGTGCCAGCAGCCTCACAGGGCCTGGGGCCAACGTCCTGACTTTC. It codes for CASSLTGPGANVLTF.

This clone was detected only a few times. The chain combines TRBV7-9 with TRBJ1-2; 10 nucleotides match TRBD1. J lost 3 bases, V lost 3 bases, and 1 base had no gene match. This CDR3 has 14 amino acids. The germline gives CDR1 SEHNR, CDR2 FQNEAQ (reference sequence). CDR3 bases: TGTGCCAGCAGCTTGACAGGGGGCGACTATGGCTACACCTTC. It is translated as CASSLTGGDYGYTF.

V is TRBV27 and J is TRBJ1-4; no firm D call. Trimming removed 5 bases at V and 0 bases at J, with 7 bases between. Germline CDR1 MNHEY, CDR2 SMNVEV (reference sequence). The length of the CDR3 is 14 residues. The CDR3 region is CASSDIATNEKLFF. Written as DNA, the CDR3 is TGTGCCAGCAGTGACATAGCAACTAATGAAAAACTGTTTTTT.

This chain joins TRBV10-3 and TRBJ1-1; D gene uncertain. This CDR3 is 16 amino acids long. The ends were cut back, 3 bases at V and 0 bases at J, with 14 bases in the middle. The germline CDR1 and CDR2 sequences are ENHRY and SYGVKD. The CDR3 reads CAISDRPGSMNTEAFF. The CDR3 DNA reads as TGTGCCATCAGTGACCGCCCCGGGTCCATGAACACTGAAGCTTTCTTT.

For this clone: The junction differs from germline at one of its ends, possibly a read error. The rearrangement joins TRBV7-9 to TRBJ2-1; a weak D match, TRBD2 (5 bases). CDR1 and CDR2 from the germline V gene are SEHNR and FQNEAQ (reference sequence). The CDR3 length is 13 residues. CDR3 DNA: TGTTCCAGCAGCCTACTAGTGGACAATGAGCAGTTCTTC. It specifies CSSSLLVDNEQFF.

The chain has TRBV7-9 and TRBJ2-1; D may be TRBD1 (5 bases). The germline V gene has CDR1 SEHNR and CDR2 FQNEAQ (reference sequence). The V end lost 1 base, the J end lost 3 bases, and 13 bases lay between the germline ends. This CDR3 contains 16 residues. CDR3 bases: TGTGCCAGCAGCTTAGGCAGGGAAACATTCTACAATGAGCAGTTCTTC. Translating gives CASSLGRETFYNEQFF. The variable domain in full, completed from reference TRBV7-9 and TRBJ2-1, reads DTGVSQNPRHKITKRGQNVTFRCDPISEHNRLYWYRQTLGQGPEFLTYFQNEAQLEKSRLLSDRFSAERPKGSFSTLEIQRTEQGDSAMYLCASSLGRETFYNEQFFGPGTRLTVL.

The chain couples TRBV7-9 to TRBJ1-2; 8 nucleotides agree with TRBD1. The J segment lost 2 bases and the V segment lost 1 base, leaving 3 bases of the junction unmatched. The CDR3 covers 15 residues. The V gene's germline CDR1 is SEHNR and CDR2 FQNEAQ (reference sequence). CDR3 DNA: TGTGCCAGCAGCTTAGAACGACAGGGGAACTATGGCTACACCTTC. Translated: CASSLERQGNYGYTF.

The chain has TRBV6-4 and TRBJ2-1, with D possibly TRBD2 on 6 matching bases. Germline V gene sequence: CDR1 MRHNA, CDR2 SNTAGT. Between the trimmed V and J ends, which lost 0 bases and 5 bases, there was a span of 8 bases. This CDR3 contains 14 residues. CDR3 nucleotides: TGTGCCAGCAGTGACTCGAGGAGGGACAATGAGCAGTTCTTC. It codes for CASSDSRRDNEQFF.

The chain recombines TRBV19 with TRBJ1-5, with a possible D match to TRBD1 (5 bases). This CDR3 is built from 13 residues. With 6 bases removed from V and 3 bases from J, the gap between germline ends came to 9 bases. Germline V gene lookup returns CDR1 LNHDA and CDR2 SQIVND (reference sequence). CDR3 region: CASSPGANQPQHF. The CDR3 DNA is TGTGCCAGTAGCCCTGGGGCCAATCAGCCCCAGCATTTT.